The 7 T cell receptor beta chains in this list originate from one sample, sequenced in a study of cytomegalovirus exposure and HLA in healthy donors. PCR used 60 Vbeta primers and 13 Jbeta primers. Using immunoSEQ multiplex PCR, the repertoire was profiled, and TCRdb retains in-frame clones only, with some absent. The repertoire has 150,000 to 190,000 clones, roughly 81% of them found once; the top ten carry 2% to 2.5%. Sequencing used PBMCs. Receptors were obtained from a woman younger than 35 in good health and CMV-seronegative.

This rearrangement joins TRBV7-7 to TRBJ2-5; possibly TRBD1 for D (5 bases). This CDR3 contains 13 residues. V lost 5 bases and J 4 bases, leaving 11 bases between the germline ends. From germline, CDR1 is SSHAT and CDR2 FNYEAQ (reference sequence). CDR3 loop: CASSPGRGETQYF. CDR3 coding DNA: TGTGCCAGCAGCCCCGGTAGGGGAGAGACCCAGTACTTC.

V and J are TRBV2 and TRBJ2-5, with D perhaps TRBD2 (6 bases). CDR3 length: 12 amino acids. Trimming stripped 5 bases from V and 2 bases from J, with 6 bases between. Germline CDR1 reads SNHLY; CDR2 reads FYNNEI. The CDR3 spells CASSREQETQYF. The CDR3 nucleotides are TGTGCCAGCAGTCGGGAGCAAGAGACCCAGTACTTC. Full variable domain (missing parts from reference TRBV2 and TRBJ2-5): EPEVTQTPSHQVTQMGQEVILRCVPISNHLYFYWYRQILGQKVEFLVSFYNNEISEKSEIFDDQFSVERPDGSNFTLKIRSTKLEDSAMYFCASSREQETQYFGPGTRLLVL.

V usage is TRBV7-9 and J usage is TRBJ2-1; possibly TRBD1 for D (6 bases). Trimming pared 7 bases from V and 0 bases from J, leaving 19 bases between. This CDR3 has 17 residues. Germline CDR1 reads SEHNR; CDR2 reads FQNEAQ (reference sequence). DNA for the CDR3: TGTGCCAGCAACGAGGGTTTCCTGGGGGCCTCCTACAATGAGCAGTTCTTC. It encodes CASNEGFLGASYNEQFF.

The chain recombines TRBV9 with TRBJ2-1; D gene uncertain. Trimming removed 4 bases from V and 4 bases from J, with 12 bases in between. The CDR3 loop spans 14 amino acids. Germline-derived CDR1 and CDR2 are SGDLS and YYNGEE. Written as DNA, the CDR3 is TGTGCCAGCAGCCTCGCGGTTAGTTACAATGAGCAGTTCTTC. Its protein product is CASSLAVSYNEQFF. Using reference TRBV9 and TRBJ2-1 for the parts outside the CDR3, the full variable domain is DSGVTQTPKHLITATGQRVTLRCSPRSGDLSVYWYQQSLDQGLQFLIQYYNGEERAKGNILERFSAQQFPDLHSELNLSSLELGDSALYFCASSLAVSYNEQFFGPGTRLTVL.

The J gene is TRBJ1-2, the V gene TRBV28, with D hard to call. V gave up 6 bases and J gave up 4 bases, with 15 bases separating them. Per the germline V gene, CDR1 is MDHEN and CDR2 is SYDVKM. This CDR3 comprises 14 residues. This CDR3 reads CASSTRLGSYGYTF. CDR3 in DNA: TGTGCCAGCAGCACCCGACTAGGGAGCTATGGCTACACCTTC.

The V gene is TRBV7-9, the J gene TRBJ2-3; 10 positions match TRBD1. Germline V gene sequence: CDR1 SEHNR, CDR2 FQNEAQ (reference sequence). J gave up 0 bases and V 4 bases, and 4 bases lay outside the gene matches. This CDR3 is built from 16 residues. CDR3 residues: CASSSGTGASTDTQYF. Written as DNA, the CDR3 is TGTGCCAGCAGCTCCGGGACAGGGGCTAGCACAGATACGCAGTATTTT.

The chain combines TRBV5-1 with TRBJ1-2; no definite D call. CDR1 is SGHRS and CDR2 is YFSETQ in the germline V gene. Trimming stripped 2 bases from V and 10 bases from J, with 15 bases between. This CDR3 is 13 amino acids long. The CDR3 here is CASSLRGFIPYTF. CDR3 DNA: TGCGCCAGCAGCTTACGGGGTTTTATTCCCTACACCTTC. Combining the CDR3 with reference TRBV5-1 and TRBJ1-2 gives the whole variable domain KAGVTQTPRYLIKTRGQQVTLSCSPISGHRSVSWYQQTPGQGLQFLFEYFSETQRNKGNFPGRFSGRQFSNSRSEMNVSTLELGDSALYLCASSLRGFIPYTFGSGTRLTVV.